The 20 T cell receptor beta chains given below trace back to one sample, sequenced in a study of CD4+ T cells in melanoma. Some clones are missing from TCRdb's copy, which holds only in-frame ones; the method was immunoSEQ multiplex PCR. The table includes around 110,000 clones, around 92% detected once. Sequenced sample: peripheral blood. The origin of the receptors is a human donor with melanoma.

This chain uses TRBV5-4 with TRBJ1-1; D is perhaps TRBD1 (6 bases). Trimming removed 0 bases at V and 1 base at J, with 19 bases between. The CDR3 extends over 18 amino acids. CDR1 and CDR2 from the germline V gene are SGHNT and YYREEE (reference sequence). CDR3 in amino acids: CASSLVTRAGTQNTEAFF. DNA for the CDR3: TGTGCCAGCAGCTTGGTAACCAGGGCCGGGACACAGAACACTGAAGCTTTCTTT.

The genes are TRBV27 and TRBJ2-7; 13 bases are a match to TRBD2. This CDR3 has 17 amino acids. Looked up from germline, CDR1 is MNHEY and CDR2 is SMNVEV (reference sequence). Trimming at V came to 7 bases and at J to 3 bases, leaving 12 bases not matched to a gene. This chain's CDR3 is CASKPTSGRALGYEQYF. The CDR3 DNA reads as TGTGCCAGCAAACCAACTAGCGGGAGGGCCCTCGGCTACGAGCAGTACTTC.

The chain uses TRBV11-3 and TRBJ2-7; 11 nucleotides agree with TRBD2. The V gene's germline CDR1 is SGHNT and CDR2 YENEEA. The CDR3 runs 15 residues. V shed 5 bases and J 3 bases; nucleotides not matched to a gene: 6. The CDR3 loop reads CASSLSGTSGYEQYF. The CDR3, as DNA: TGTGCCAGCAGCCTCTCCGGGACTAGCGGCTACGAGCAGTACTTC.

CDR3 bases: TGTGCCAGCAGCAACCCTTCAGCGGGGGGTTTTGGAGAGACCCAGTACTTC. It specifies CASSNPSAGGFGETQYF. The chain recombines TRBV5-4 with TRBJ2-5; TRBD2 matches at 9 bases. CDR3 length equals 17 residues. Germline V gene sequence: CDR1 SGHNT, CDR2 YYREEE (reference sequence). With V trimmed by 4 bases and J by 4 bases, 14 bases remained unmatched.

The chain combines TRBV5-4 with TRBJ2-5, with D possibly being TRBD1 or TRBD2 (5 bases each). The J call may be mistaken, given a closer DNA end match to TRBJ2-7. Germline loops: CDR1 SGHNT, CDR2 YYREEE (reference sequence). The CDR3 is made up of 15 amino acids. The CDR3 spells CASSLLRDDSYEQYF. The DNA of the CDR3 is TGTGCCAGCAGCCTCCTCCGGGACGACTCCTACGAGCAGTACTTC.

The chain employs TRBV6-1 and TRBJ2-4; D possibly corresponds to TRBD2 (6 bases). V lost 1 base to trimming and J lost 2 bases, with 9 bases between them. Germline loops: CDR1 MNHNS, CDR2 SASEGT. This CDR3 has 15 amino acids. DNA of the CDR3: TGTGCCAGCAGTGAAGGTGGAGGGACCAAAAACATTCAGTACTTC. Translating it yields CASSEGGGTKNIQYF.

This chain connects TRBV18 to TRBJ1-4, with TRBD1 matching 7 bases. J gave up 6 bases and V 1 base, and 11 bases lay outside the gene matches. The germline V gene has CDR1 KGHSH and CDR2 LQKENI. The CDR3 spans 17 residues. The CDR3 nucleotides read TGTGCCAGCTCACCACGATCCGTAGACAGGGTTGATGAAAAACTGTTTTTT. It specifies CASSPRSVDRVDEKLFF.

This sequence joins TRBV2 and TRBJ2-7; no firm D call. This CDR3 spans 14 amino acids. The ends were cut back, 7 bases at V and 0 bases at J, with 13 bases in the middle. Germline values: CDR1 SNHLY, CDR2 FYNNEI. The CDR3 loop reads CASTERPSSYEQYF. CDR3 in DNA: TGTGCCAGCACAGAGCGACCGAGCTCCTACGAGCAGTACTTC.

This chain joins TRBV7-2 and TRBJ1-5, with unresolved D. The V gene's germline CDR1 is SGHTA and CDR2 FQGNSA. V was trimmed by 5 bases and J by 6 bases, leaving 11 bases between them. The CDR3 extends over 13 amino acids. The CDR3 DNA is TGTGCCAGCAGCCAAGGTGAGGGTCAGCCCCAGCATTTT. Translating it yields CASSQGEGQPQHF.

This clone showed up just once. The CDR3 is CASSSTWGGDTQYF. The CDR3 DNA is TGTGCCAGCAGCTCTACTTGGGGGGGGGATACGCAGTATTTT. V is TRBV7-9 and J is TRBJ2-3; TRBD2 matches 7 bases. V lost 4 bases, J lost 6 bases, and 7 bases stayed unmatched. This CDR3 comprises 14 residues. Germline values: CDR1 SEHNR, CDR2 FQNEAQ (reference sequence).

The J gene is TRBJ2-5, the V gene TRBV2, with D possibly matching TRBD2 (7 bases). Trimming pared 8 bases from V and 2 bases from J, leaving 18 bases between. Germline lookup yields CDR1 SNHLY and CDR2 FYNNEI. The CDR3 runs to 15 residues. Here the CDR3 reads CASLNRGAPQETQYF. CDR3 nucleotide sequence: TGTGCCAGCTTGAACCGGGGGGCCCCGCAAGAGACCCAGTACTTC.

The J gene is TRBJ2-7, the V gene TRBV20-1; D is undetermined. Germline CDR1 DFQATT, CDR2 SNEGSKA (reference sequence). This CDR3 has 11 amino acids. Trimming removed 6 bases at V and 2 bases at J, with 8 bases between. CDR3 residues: CSAGTAYEQYF. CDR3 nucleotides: TGCAGTGCAGGAACAGCCTACGAGCAGTACTTC.

The CDR3 region has the DNA TGTGCCAGTAGTATAATCACAGGGCTGACCAATCAGCCCCAGCATTTT. It specifies CASSIITGLTNQPQHF. The chain has TRBV19 and TRBJ1-5; TRBD1 is a possible D gene (6 bases). Trimming left V 2 bases short and J 3 bases short, with 14 bases between. This CDR3 is 16 amino acids long. Germline CDR1 reads LNHDA; CDR2 reads SQIVND (reference sequence).

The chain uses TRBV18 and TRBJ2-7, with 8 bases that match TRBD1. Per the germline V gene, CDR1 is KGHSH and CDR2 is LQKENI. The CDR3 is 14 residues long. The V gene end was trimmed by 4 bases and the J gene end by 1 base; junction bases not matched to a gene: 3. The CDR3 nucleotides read TGTGCCAGCTCACTGGACAGGGCTTCCTACGAGCAGTACTTC. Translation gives CASSLDRASYEQYF.

The CDR3 DNA is TGTGCCAGCAGCCACTCCCTAGGCAGGGCAGAGACCCAGTACTTC. It codes for CASSHSLGRAETQYF. The chain couples TRBV14 to TRBJ2-5; D may be TRBD1 (5 bases). Germline CDR1 reads SGHDN; CDR2 reads FVKESK. The CDR3 consists of 15 residues. Trimming pared 3 bases from V and 4 bases from J, leaving 15 bases between.

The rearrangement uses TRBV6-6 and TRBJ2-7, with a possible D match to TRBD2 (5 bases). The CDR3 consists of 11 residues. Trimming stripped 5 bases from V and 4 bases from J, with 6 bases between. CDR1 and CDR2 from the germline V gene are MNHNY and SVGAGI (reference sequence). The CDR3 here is CASSTGYEQYF. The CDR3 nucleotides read TGTGCCAGCAGTACGGGGTACGAGCAGTACTTC.

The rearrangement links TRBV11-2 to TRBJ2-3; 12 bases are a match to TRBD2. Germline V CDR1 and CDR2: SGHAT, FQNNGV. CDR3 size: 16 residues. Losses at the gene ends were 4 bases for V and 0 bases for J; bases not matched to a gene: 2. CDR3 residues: CASSWTSGESTDTQYF. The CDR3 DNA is TGTGCCAGCAGCTGGACTAGCGGGGAGAGCACAGATACGCAGTATTTT.

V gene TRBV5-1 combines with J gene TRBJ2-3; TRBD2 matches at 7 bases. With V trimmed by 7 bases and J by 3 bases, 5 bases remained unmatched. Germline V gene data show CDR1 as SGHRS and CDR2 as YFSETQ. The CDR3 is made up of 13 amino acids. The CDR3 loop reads CASQRGGTDTQYF. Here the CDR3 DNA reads TGCGCCAGCCAGCGGGGTGGGACAGATACGCAGTATTTT.

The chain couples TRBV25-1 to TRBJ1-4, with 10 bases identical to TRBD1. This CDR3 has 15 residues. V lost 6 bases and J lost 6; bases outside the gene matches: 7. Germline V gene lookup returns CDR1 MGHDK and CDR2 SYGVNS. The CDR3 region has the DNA TGTGCCAGCAGGGGGGACAGGGGCGGGGATGAAAAACTGTTTTTT. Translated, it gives CASRGDRGGDEKLFF.

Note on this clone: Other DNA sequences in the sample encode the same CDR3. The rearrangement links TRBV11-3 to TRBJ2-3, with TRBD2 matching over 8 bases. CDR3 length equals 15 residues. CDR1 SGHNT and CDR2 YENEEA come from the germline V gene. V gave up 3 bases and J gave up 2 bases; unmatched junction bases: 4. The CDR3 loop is CASSFTSGSTDTQYF. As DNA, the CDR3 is TGTGCCAGCAGCTTTACTAGCGGTTCCACAGATACGCAGTATTTT.